The clone carrying this T cell receptor beta chain was found a few times. TCRdb independently ran MiXCR on the 5' RACE reads; one entry per CDR3 protein. The table has a few hundred thousand distinct CDR3 sequences, 13% to 15% seen once. This sample is drawn from a study of T-cell memory formation after mild COVID-19. The J segment lost 4 bases and the V segment lost 0 bases, leaving 3 bases of the junction unmatched. This CDR3 is built from 14 residues. Germline-derived CDR1 and CDR2 are SQVTM and ANQGSEA. The source is a man aged 18 to 30 who had mild COVID-19 (a few samples of this study predate the infection). Cell type and time point are not known. The chain joins TRBV29-1 to TRBJ2-1, with TRBD1 matching 7 bases. The source material was PBMCs or a T cell subset sorted from them (not recorded which). The CDR3 here is CSVEDWGQYNEQFF. The CDR3 DNA is TGCAGCGTTGAAGATTGGGGACAGTACAATGAGCAGTTCTTC.